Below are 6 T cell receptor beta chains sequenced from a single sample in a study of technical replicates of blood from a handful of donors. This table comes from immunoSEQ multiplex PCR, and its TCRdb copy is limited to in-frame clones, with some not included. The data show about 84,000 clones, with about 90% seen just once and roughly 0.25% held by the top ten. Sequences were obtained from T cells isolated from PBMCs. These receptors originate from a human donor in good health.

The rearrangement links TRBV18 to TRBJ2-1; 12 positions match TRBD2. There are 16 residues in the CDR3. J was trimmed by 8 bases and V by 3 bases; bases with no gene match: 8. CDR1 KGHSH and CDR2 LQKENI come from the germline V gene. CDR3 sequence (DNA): TGTGCCAGCTCACCCATCGGGACTAGCGGGCCCGATGAGCAGTTCTTC. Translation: CASSPIGTSGPDEQFF.

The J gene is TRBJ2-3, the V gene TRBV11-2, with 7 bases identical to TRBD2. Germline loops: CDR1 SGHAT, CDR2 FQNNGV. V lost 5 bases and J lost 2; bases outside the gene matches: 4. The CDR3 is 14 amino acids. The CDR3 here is CASSLLAYTDTQYF. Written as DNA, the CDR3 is TGTGCCAGCAGCCTACTAGCGTACACAGATACGCAGTATTTT.

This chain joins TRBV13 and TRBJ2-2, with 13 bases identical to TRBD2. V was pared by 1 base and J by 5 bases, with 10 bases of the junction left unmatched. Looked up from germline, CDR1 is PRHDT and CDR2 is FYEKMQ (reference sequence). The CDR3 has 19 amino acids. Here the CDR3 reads CASSLVGRLAGGWTGELFF. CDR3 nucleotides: TGTGCCAGCAGCTTAGTGGGCCGACTAGCGGGAGGATGGACCGGGGAGCTGTTTTTT.

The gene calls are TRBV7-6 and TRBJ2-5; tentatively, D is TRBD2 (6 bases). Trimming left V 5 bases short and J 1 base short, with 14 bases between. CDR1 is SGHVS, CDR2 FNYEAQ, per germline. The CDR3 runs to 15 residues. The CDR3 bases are TGTGCCAGCAGCGCGGCGAGACTAGTCCAAGAGACCCAGTACTTC. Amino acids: CASSAARLVQETQYF.

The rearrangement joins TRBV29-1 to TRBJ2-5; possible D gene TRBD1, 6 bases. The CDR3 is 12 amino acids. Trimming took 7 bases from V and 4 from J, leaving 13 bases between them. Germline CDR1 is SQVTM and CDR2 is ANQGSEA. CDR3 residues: CSATGQIETQYF. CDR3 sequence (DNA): TGCAGCGCCACTGGACAGATAGAGACCCAGTACTTC.

CDR3 loop: CASRTTRLNYGYTF. DNA of the CDR3: TGTGCCAGCAGGACGACAAGGCTTAACTATGGCTACACCTTC. The chain recombines TRBV2 with TRBJ1-2; D not resolved. The V gene's germline CDR1 is SNHLY and CDR2 FYNNEI. V lost 6 bases and J lost 1, with 12 bases in between. The CDR3 consists of 14 residues.